These T cell receptor beta chains were read from a single sample in a study of vaccination and CD4 T cells after COVID-19. No antigens are known for them. TCRdb redid the calling of the PCR reads with MiXCR, one entry per CDR3 protein. The table includes roughly 12,000 distinct CDR3 sequences, about 53% detected once. Sequencing was performed on CD4+ T cells from blood, cultured in vitro. Source of these receptors: a human donor who had recovered from COVID-19. CDR3s include the opening cysteine and the closing phenylalanine or tryptophan. A D gene is named only where the DNA matches it firmly. Expanded clones are given a class, and other clones once, few, many or no size at all.

J,size,D,V,CDR3,DNA
TRBJ2-5,NA,NA,TRBV28,CASSTTTGGETQYF,TGTGCCAGCAGTACCACGACAGGAGGAGAGACCCAGTACTTC
TRBJ2-2,NA,NA,TRBV7-6,CASSQRTDSNTGELFF,TGTGCCAGCAGCCAGCGGACGGATTCGAACACCGGGGAGCTGTTTTTT
TRBJ2-1,once,TRBD2,TRBV18,CASSFGLAGSNEQFF,TGTGCCAGCTCATTTGGGCTAGCGGGGTCCAATGAGCAGTTCTTC
TRBJ1-1,few,TRBD1,TRBV14,CASSRQGNTEAFF,TGTGCCAGCAGCCGACAGGGGAACACTGAAGCTTTCTTT
TRBJ2-1,once,TRBD2,TRBV29-1,CSVGLAVRNEQFF,TGCAGCGTTGGACTAGCGGTGAGGAATGAGCAGTTCTTC
TRBJ2-2,NA,TRBD1,TRBV24-1,CATSDLQGARGELFF,TGTGCCACCAGTGATTTGCAGGGGGCGCGTGGGGAGCTGTTTTTT
TRBJ2-1,once,NA,TRBV7-9,CASSLAASSYNEQFF,TGTGCCAGCAGCTTAGCAGCGAGCTCCTACAATGAGCAGTTCTTC
TRBJ1-1,NA,NA,TRBV2,CASHPMARNTEAFF,TGTGCCAGCCATCCCATGGCCCGGAACACTGAAGCTTTCTTT
TRBJ2-6,NA,TRBD1,TRBV18,CASSPVQGASGANVLTF,TGTGCCAGCTCACCCGTACAGGGGGCCTCTGGGGCCAACGTCCTGACTTTC
TRBJ2-3,few,TRBD2,TRBV6-1,CASSPSGGDTQYF,TGTGCCAGCAGCCCTAGCGGTGGAGATACGCAGTATTTT
TRBJ2-2,few,NA,TRBV11-3,CASSAPDTGELFF,TGTGCCAGCAGCGCCCCCGATACCGGGGAGCTGTTTTTT
TRBJ1-5,NA,NA,TRBV28,CASRQETGINQPQHF,TGTGCCAGCAGGCAGGAAACAGGGATCAATCAGCCCCAGCATTTT
TRBJ1-5,NA,NA,TRBV19,CASSWVVSGQPQHF,TGTGCCAGTAGTTGGGTAGTCTCTGGCCAGCCCCAGCATTTT
TRBJ2-1,once,NA,TRBV21-1,CASSKLPGLAGVVYNEQFF,TGTGCCAGCAGCAAGCTCCCGGGACTAGCGGGAGTCGTTTACAATGAGCAGTTCTTC
TRBJ2-7,NA,TRBD1,TRBV20-1,CSAWDRGSYEQYF,TGCAGTGCTTGGGACAGGGGATCCTACGAGCAGTACTTC